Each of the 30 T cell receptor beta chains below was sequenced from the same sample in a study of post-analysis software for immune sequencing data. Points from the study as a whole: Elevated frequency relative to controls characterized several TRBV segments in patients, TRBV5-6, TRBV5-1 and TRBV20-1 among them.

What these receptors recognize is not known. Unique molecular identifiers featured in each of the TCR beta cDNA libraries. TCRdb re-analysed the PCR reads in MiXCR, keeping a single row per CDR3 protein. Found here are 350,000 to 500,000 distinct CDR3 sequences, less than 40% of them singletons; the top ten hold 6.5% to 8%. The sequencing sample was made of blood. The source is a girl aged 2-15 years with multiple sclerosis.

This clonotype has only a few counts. This CDR3 reads CASSLEQSLKNYGYTF. The CDR3 nucleotides read TGTGCCAGCAGCTTAGAACAGTCTCTTAAAAACTATGGCTACACCTTC. J is TRBJ1-2 and V is TRBV7-2; D is unresolved. The CDR3 is made up of 16 amino acids. CDR1 SGHTA and CDR2 FQGNSA come from the germline V gene. The V gene lost 1 base and the J gene lost 2 bases, with 14 bases spanning the gap.

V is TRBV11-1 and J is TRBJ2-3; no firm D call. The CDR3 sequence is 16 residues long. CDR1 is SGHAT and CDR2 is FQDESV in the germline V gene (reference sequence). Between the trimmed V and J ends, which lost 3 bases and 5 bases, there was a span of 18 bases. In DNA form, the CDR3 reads TGTGCCAGCAGCTTTGGTGGCAGCCGATGGGGAGATACGCAGTATTTT. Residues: CASSFGGSRWGDTQYF. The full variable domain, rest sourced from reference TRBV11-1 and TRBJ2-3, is EAEVAQSPRYKITEKSQAVAFWCDPISGHATLYWYRQILGQGPELLVQFQDESVVDDSQLPKDRFSAERLKGVDSTLKIQPAELGDSAMYLCASSFGGSRWGDTQYFGPGTRLTVL.

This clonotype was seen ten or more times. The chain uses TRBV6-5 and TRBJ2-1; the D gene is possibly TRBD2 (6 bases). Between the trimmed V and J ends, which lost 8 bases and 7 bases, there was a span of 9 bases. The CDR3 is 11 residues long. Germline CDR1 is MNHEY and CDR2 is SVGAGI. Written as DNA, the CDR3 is TGTGCCAGCCGGGGGTTTAATGAGCAGTTCTTC. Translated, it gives CASRGFNEQFF.

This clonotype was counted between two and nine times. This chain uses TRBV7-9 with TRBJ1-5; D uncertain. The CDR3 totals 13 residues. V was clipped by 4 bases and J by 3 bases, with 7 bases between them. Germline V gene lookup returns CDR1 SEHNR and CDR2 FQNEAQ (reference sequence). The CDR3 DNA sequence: TGTGCCAGCAGCTCCCGACCCAATCAGCCCCAGCATTTT. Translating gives CASSSRPNQPQHF.

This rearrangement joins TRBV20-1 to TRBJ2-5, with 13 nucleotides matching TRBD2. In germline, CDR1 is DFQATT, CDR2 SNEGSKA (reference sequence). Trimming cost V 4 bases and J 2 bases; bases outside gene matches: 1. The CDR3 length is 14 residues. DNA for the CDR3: TGCAGTGCTAAACTAGCGGGGGGGCAAGAGACCCAGTACTTC. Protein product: CSAKLAGGQETQYF.

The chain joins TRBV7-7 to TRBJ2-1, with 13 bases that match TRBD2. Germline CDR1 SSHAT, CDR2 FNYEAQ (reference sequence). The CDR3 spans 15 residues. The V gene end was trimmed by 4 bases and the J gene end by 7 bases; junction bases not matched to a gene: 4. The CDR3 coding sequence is TGTGCCAGCAGCTCGGGACTAGCGGGGTCGAATGAGCAGTTCTTC. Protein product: CASSSGLAGSNEQFF.

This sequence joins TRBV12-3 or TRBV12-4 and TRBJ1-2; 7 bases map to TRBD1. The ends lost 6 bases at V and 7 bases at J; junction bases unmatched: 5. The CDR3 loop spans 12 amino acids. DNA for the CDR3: TGTGCCAGCAGAGGGGACAGCGGTGGCTACACCTTC. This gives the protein CASRGDSGGYTF.

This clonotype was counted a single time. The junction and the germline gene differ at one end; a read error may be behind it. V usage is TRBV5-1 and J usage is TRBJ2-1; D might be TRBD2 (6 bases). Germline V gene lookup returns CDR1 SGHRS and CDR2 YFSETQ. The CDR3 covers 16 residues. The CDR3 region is CAGSHQAGSSYNEQFF. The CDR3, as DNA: TGCGCCGGCAGCCACCAAGCGGGTAGCTCCTACAATGAGCAGTTCTTC.

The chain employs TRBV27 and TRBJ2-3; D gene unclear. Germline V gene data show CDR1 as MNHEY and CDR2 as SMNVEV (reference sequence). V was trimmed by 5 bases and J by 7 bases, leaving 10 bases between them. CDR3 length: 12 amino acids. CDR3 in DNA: TGTGCCAGCAGTGCCTTCAGGAATACGCAGTATTTT. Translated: CASSAFRNTQYF.

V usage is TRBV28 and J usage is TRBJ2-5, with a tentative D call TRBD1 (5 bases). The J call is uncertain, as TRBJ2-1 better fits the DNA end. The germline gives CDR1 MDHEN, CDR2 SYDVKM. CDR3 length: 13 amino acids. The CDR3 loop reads CASSRTNQETQFF. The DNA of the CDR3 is TGTGCCAGCAGTCGGACAAACCAAGAGACCCAGTTCTTC.

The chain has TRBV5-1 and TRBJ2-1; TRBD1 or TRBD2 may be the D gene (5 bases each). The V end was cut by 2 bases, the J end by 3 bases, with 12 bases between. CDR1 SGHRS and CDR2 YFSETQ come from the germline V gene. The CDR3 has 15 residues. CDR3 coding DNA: TGCGCCAGCAGCTTAGGTCAGGGAGACTACAATGAGCAGTTCTTC. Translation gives CASSLGQGDYNEQFF.

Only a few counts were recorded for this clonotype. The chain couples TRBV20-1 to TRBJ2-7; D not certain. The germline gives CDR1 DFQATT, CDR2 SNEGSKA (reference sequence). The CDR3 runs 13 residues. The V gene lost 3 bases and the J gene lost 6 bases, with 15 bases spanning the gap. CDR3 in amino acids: CSARLPFPSEQYF. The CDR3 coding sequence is TGCAGTGCTAGGTTGCCGTTTCCGAGCGAGCAGTACTTC.

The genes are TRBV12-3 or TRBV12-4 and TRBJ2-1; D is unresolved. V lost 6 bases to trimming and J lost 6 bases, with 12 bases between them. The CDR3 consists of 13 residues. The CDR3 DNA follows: TGTGCCAGCAGGGGCGGCCAGCTCAATGAGCAGTTCTTC. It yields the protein CASRGGQLNEQFF.

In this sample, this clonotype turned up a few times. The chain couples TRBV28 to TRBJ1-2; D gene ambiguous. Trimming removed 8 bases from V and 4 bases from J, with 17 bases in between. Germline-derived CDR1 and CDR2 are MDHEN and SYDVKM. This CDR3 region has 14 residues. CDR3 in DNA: TGTGCCAGCTGCCGAGGACTGCTGACCTATGGCTACACCTTC. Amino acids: CASCRGLLTYGYTF.

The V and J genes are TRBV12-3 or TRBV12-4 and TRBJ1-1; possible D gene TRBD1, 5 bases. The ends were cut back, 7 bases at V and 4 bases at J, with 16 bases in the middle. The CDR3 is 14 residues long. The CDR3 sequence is CASILRGSSTEAFF. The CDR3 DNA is TGTGCCAGCATACTTCGGGGCTCGTCCACTGAAGCTTTCTTT.

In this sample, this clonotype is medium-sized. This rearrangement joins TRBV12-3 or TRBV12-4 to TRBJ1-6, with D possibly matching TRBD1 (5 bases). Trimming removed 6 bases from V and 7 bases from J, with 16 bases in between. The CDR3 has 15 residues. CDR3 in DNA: TGTGCCAGCAGGGGGGGGGGTTCTCGGAATTCACCCCTCCACTTT. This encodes CASRGGGSRNSPLHF.

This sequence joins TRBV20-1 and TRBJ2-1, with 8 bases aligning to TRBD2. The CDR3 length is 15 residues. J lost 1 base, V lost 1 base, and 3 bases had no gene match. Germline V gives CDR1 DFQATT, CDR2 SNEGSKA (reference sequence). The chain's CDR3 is CSARAAGGSYNEQFF. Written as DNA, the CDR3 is TGCAGTGCTAGAGCTGCGGGAGGTTCCTACAATGAGCAGTTCTTC.

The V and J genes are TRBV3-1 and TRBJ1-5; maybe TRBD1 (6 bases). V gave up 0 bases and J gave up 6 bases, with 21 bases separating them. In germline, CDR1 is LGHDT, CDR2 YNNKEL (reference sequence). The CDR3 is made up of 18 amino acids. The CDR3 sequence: CASSQEHHRAPCSQPQHF. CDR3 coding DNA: TGTGCCAGCAGCCAAGAACACCACAGGGCCCCTTGTAGTCAGCCCCAGCATTTT. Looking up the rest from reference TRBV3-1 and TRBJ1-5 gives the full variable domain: DTAVSQTPKYLVTQMGNDKSIKCEQNLGHDTMYWYKQDSKKFLKIMFSYNNKELIINETVPNRFSPKSPDKAHLNLHINSLELGDSAVYFCASSQEHHRAPCSQPQHFGDGTRLSIL.

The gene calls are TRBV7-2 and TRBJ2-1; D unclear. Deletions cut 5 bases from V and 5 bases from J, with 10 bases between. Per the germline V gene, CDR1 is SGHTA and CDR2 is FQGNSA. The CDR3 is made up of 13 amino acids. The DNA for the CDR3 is TGTGCCAGCAGCCTCCGCGCCCACAATGAGCAGTTCTTC. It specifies CASSLRAHNEQFF.

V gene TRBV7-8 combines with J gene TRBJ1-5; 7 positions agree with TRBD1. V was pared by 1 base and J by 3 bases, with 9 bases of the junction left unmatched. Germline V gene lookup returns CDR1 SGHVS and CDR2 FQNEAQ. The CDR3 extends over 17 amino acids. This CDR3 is CASSLDRYRGVNQPQHF. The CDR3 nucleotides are TGTGCCAGCAGCTTAGATCGCTACAGGGGCGTCAATCAGCCCCAGCATTTT.

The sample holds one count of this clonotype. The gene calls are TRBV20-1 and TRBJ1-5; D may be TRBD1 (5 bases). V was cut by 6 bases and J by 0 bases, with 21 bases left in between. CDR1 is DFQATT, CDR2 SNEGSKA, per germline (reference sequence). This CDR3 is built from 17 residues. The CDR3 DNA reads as TGCAGTGCCGCGAGAGCTTCATCGGGGGATAGCAATCAGCCCCAGCATTTT. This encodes CSAARASSGDSNQPQHF.

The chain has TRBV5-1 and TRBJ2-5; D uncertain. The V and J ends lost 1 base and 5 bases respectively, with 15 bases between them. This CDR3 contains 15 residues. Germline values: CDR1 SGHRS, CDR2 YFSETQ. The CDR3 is CASSLNLGTGETQYF. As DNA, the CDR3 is TGCGCCAGCAGCTTGAACCTGGGAACCGGGGAGACCCAGTACTTC.

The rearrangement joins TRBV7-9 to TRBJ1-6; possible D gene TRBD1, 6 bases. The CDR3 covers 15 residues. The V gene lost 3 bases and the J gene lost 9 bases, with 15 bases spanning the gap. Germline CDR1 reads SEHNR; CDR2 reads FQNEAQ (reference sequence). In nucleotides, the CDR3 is TGTGCCAGCAGCTTTTCCACAGGGCACGGTTCACCCCTCCACTTT. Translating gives CASSFSTGHGSPLHF.

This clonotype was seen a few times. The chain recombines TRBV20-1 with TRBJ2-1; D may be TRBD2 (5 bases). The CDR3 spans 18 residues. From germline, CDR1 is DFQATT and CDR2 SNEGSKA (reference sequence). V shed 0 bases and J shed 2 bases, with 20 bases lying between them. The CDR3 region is CSARDDAASTYTYNEQFF. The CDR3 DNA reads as TGCAGTGCTAGAGATGATGCGGCTAGCACATACACCTACAATGAGCAGTTCTTC.

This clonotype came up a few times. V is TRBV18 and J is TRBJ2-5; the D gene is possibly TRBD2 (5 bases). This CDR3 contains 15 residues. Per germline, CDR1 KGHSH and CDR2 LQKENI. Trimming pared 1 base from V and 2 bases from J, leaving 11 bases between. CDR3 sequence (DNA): TGTGCCAGCTCACCACAGTCAGCGGAACAAGAGACCCAGTACTTC. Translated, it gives CASSPQSAEQETQYF.

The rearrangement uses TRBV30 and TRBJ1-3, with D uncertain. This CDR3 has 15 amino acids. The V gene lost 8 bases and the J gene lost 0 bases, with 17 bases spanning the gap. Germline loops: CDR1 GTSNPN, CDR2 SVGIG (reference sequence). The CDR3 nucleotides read TGTGCCAGCGGGAGGAGCCTATTCTCTGGAAACACCATATATTTT. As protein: CASGRSLFSGNTIYF.

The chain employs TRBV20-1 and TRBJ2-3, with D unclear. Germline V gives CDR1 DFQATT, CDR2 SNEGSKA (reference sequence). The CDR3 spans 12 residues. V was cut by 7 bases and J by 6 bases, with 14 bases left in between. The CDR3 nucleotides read TGCAGTGTGGGGTTATCTCCCGATACGCAGTATTTT. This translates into CSVGLSPDTQYF.

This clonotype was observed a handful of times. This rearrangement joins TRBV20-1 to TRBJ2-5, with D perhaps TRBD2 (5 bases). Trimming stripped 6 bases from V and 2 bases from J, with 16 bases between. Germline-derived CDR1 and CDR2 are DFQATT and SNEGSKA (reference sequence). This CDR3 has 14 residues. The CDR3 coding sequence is TGCAGTGCGAGTGGGGAGCGGAGGCAAGAGACCCAGTACTTC. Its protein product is CSASGERRQETQYF.

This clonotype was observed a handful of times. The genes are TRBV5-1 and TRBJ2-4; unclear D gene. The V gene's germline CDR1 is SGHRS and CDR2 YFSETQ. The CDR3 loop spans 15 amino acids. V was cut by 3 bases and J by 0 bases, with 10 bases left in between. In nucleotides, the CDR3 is TGCGCCAGCAGCTCAGGACCAGTAGCCAAAAACATTCAGTACTTC. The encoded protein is CASSSGPVAKNIQYF. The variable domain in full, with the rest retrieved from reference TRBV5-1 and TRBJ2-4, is KAGVTQTPRYLIKTRGQQVTLSCSPISGHRSVSWYQQTPGQGLQFLFEYFSETQRNKGNFPGRFSGRQFSNSRSEMNVSTLELGDSALYLCASSSGPVAKNIQYFGAGTRLSVL.

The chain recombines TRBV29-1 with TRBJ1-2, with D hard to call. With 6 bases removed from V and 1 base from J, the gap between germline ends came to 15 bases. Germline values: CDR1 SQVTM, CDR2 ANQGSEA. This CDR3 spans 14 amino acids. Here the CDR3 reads CSVPKGNDNYGYTF. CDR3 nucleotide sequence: TGCAGCGTACCAAAAGGGAACGATAACTATGGCTACACCTTC.